The clone carrying this T cell receptor (beta chain) was found a few times. What it binds is not known. This entry belongs to a study of cytomegalovirus exposure and HLA in healthy donors. The wider study: The same platform as the roughly 630 first-cohort repertoires was used for the 90 to 150 validation repertoires, a later analysis reported.

Some clones are missing from TCRdb's copy, which holds only in-frame ones; the method was immunoSEQ multiplex PCR. Of 150,000 to 160,000 clones in the sample, roughly 90% are singletons; the top ten hold under 25%. Broader study findings: According to the study, roughly 160 TCR beta chains were cytomegalovirus-associated.

The TCR originated in a man younger than 30 in good health and CMV-seropositive. The sequencing input was PBMCs.

CDR3 in DNA: TGCGCCAGCAGCCCCATGCGACAGTCCTATGGCTACACCTTC. This codes for CASSPMRQSYGYTF. V gene TRBV4-3 combines with J gene TRBJ1-2; maybe TRBD1 (5 bases). CDR1 is LGHNA, CDR2 YSLEER, per germline. The V and J ends lost 4 bases and 4 bases respectively, with 13 bases between them. The length of the CDR3 is 14 residues.